The 12 T cell receptor beta chains below come from one sample, sequenced in a study of Graves' ophthalmopathy and Graves' hyperthyroidism. The sequenced template was RNA, covering the TCR beta CDR3 region. A first-round RT-PCR used HTBI primers, followed by a second-round multiplex PCR. TCRdb reprocessed the multiplex PCR reads via MiXCR and lists one record per CDR3 protein. The table has 900,000 to 1,200,000 distinct CDR3 sequences, about 35% seen once; the top ten hold 11%. Sequencing was performed on peripheral blood or thyroid tissue (not recorded which). These receptors all come from an adult man with Graves' hyperthyroidism.

The chain joins TRBV6-5 to TRBJ1-5; possible D gene TRBD1, 5 bases. Trimming cost V 4 bases and J 7 bases, with 20 bases left between them. The germline V gene encodes CDR1 MNHEY and CDR2 SVGAGI. The CDR3 totals 16 residues. The CDR3 coding sequence is TGTGCCAGCAGTTCGGCCTCGGGACCCCCAGTCCAGCCCCAGCATTTT. As protein: CASSSASGPPVQPQHF.

The chain uses TRBV6-5 and TRBJ1-4, with D unresolved. CDR3 size: 16 residues. The germline V and J ends were trimmed by 2 bases and 0 bases, with 10 bases remaining between them. The germline gives CDR1 MNHEY, CDR2 SVGAGI. The CDR3 sequence: CASSYVLFATNEKLFF. The CDR3 DNA is TGTGCCAGCAGTTACGTCCTGTTTGCAACTAATGAAAAACTGTTTTTT.

This clonotype was seen many times. The chain couples TRBV7-2 to TRBJ2-2, with D possibly being TRBD1 (6 bases). Germline-derived CDR1 and CDR2 are SGHTA and FQGNSA. This CDR3 has 13 residues. V was pared by 3 bases and J by 4 bases, with 6 bases between. CDR3 nucleotides: TGTGCCAGCAGCTTGGGGGCCACCGGGGAGCTGTTTTTT. This codes for CASSLGATGELFF. Variable domain in full (rest from reference TRBV7-2 and TRBJ2-2): GAGVSQSPSNKVTEKGKDVELRCDPISGHTALYWYRQSLGQGLEFLIYFQGNSAPDKSGLPSDRFSAERTGGSVSTLTIQRTQQEDSAVYLCASSLGATGELFFGEGSRLTVL.

At least ten counts were recorded for this clonotype. This sequence joins TRBV20-1 and TRBJ1-2, with TRBD1 matching 8 bases. V shed 6 bases and J 4 bases; nucleotides not matched to a gene: 7. Germline V gives CDR1 DFQATT, CDR2 SNEGSKA (reference sequence). There are 13 residues in the CDR3. The CDR3 coding sequence is TGCAGTGCCTTGACAGGGGAGGGCTATGGCTACACCTTC. Translated: CSALTGEGYGYTF.

This clonotype was detected a few times. Written as DNA, the CDR3 is TGTGCCAGCAGTGCCGGGGGGCTCGGCTATGGCTACACCTTC. Encoded protein: CASSAGGLGYGYTF. The rearrangement links TRBV9 to TRBJ1-2; D is possibly TRBD1 (6 bases). The CDR3 contains 14 residues. The V and J ends lost 5 bases and 4 bases respectively, with 15 bases between them. Germline lookup yields CDR1 SGDLS and CDR2 YYNGEE.

In its sample, this clonotype was seen a few times. The V and J genes are TRBV7-8 and TRBJ1-1; D might be TRBD1 (5 bases). Per the germline V gene, CDR1 is SGHVS and CDR2 is FQNEAQ. This CDR3 contains 13 residues. The ends were cut back, 2 bases at V and 8 bases at J, with 12 bases in the middle. In DNA, the CDR3 is TGTGCCAGCAGCTTACAAAGGGACGGCGAAGCTTTCTTT. This codes for CASSLQRDGEAFF. Looking up the rest from reference TRBV7-8 and TRBJ1-1 gives the full variable domain: GAGVSQSPRYKVAKRGQDVALRCDPISGHVSLFWYQQALGQGPEFLTYFQNEAQLDKSGLPSDRFFAERPEGSVSTLKIQRTQQEDSAVYLCASSLQRDGEAFFGQGTRLTVV.

This clonotype was observed a few times. This chain joins TRBV29-1 and TRBJ1-1; D call uncertain. Looked up from germline, CDR1 is SQVTM and CDR2 is ANQGSEA. V was clipped by 6 bases and J by 3 bases, with 11 bases between them. This CDR3 has 12 amino acids. The CDR3 region is CSVSGWDTEAFF. The DNA of the CDR3 is TGCAGCGTGTCCGGGTGGGACACTGAAGCTTTCTTT.

This clonotype was detected ten times or more. The chain employs TRBV12-3 or TRBV12-4 and TRBJ2-5; D might be TRBD1 (6 bases). This CDR3 region has 16 residues. Trimming took 6 bases from V and 5 from J, leaving 22 bases between them. CDR3 nucleotide sequence: TGTGCCAGCAGCCCAAACCTACAGGGACCTGGCGAGACCCAGTACTTC. It translates to CASSPNLQGPGETQYF.

V and J are TRBV4-1 and TRBJ2-2; no reliable D call. With 2 bases removed from V and 4 bases from J, the gap between germline ends came to 17 bases. The CDR3 totals 17 residues. Germline V gene sequence: CDR1 MGHRA, CDR2 YSYEKL. The CDR3 sequence: CASSQPRISVSTGELFF. CDR3 DNA: TGCGCCAGCAGCCAACCTAGGATATCAGTTAGCACCGGGGAGCTGTTTTTT.

The chain has TRBV6-2 or TRBV6-3 and TRBJ2-7; TRBD2 matches at 9 bases. The CDR3 spans 15 residues. Germline-derived CDR1 and CDR2 are MNHEY and SVGEGT. Germline trimming cut 6 bases from V and 5 bases from J; bases unmatched to any gene: 11. The CDR3, as DNA: TGTGCCAGCAGCCCCTTTAGGCGGGAGGGAGACGAGCAGTACTTC. The encoded protein is CASSPFRREGDEQYF.

The V call is TRBV9, the J call TRBJ2-7; TRBD1 agrees at 7 bases. The CDR3 has 14 amino acids. CDR1 is SGDLS and CDR2 is YYNGEE in the germline V gene. After removal of 6 bases from V and 2 bases from J, the junction contained 8 bases not matched to a gene. As DNA, the CDR3 is TGTGCCAGCACCAGGGACAGCGGCCCCTACGAGCAGTACTTC. Translating gives CASTRDSGPYEQYF.

The chain carries TRBV9 and TRBJ1-2, with 7 bases lining up with TRBD1. This CDR3 has 14 residues. With 3 bases clipped from V and 4 bases from J, the junction kept 6 bases outside the gene matches. Germline V gene data show CDR1 as SGDLS and CDR2 as YYNGEE. The CDR3 spells CASSEDRTLYGYTF. CDR3 sequence (DNA): TGTGCCAGCAGCGAGGACAGGACCCTCTATGGCTACACCTTC.